This entry lists 30 T cell receptor beta chains sequenced from one sample in a study of human T cells and chemical hapten exposure. Time point defined: patch test 3, about 24 weeks after DPC sensitization. Noted treatment: therapeutic diphenylcyclopropenone sensitization with weekly scalp DPC. TCRdb independently ran MiXCR on the RACE reads; one entry per CDR3 protein. The repertoire holds approximately 88,000 distinct CDR3 sequences, with around 13% as singletons. Sequencing was performed on whole blood, taken in connection with sensitization to the hapten diphenylcyclopropenone (DPC). The receptors were gathered from a woman between 50 and 59 years old with alopecia areata. Some clones in this sample may be carry-over from other donors' samples.

In its sample, this clonotype was seen many times. The chain employs TRBV30 and TRBJ2-1; 13 nucleotides agree with TRBD2. Losses at the gene ends were 5 bases for V and 9 bases for J; bases not matched to a gene: 10. Germline V gives CDR1 GTSNPN, CDR2 SVGIG (reference sequence). This CDR3 spans 15 amino acids. The CDR3 DNA sequence: TGTGCCTGGGACGTACTAGCGGGAGGGCCCGGTGAGCAGTTCTTC. Translated: CAWDVLAGGPGEQFF. The complete variable domain, with remaining parts taken from reference TRBV30 and TRBJ2-1, reads SQTIHQWPATLVQPVGSPLSLECTVEGTSNPNLYWYRQAAGRGLQLLFYSVGIGQISSEVPQNLSASRPQDRQFILSSKKLLLSDSGFYLCAWDVLAGGPGEQFFGPGTRLTVL.

This clonotype was found many times. The CDR3 nucleotides are TGTGCCAGCTCACAGGGACAGGGGGCAAGGGAGCAGTACTTC. Amino acids: CASSQGQGAREQYF. The genes are TRBV18 and TRBJ2-7; 12 nucleotides match TRBD1. Looked up from germline, CDR1 is KGHSH and CDR2 is LQKENI. The CDR3 runs 14 residues. V lost 4 bases and J lost 7; bases outside the gene matches: 5.

This clonotype was observed at least ten times. The chain has TRBV29-1 and TRBJ1-2, with TRBD1 as a possible D gene (5 bases). Germline CDR1 and CDR2: SQVTM and ANQGSEA. There are 15 residues in the CDR3. V was cut by 0 bases and J by 0 bases, with 11 bases left in between. CDR3 sequence: CSVEDRQDTNYGYTF. The DNA of the CDR3 is TGCAGCGTTGAAGATCGCCAGGACACTAACTATGGCTACACCTTC.

This clonotype showed up just a few times. The chain couples TRBV9 to TRBJ2-2, with a weak D call TRBD1 (6 bases). The germline gives CDR1 SGDLS, CDR2 YYNGEE. The CDR3 is 15 residues long. The V gene lost 7 bases and the J gene lost 6 bases, with 19 bases spanning the gap. The CDR3 reads CASSPPGTHPGELFF. CDR3 nucleotides: TGTGCCAGCTCCCCCCCCGGGACACACCCCGGGGAGCTGTTTTTT.

This clonotype was recorded a few times. The chain combines TRBV11-2 with TRBJ2-5, with D tentatively TRBD1 or TRBD2 (5 bases each). Trimming stripped 4 bases from V and 7 bases from J, with 7 bases between. CDR1 is SGHAT, CDR2 FQNNGV, per germline. The CDR3 contains 11 residues. CDR3 sequence: CASSSGPTQYF. The CDR3 region has the DNA TGTGCCAGCAGCTCGGGACCGACCCAGTACTTC.

The V call is TRBV29-1, the J call TRBJ2-1, with TRBD2 identical over 9 bases. After removal of 7 bases from V and 4 bases from J, the junction contained 11 bases not matched to a gene. The CDR3 extends over 15 amino acids. CDR1 SQVTM and CDR2 ANQGSEA come from the germline V gene. The CDR3 coding sequence is TGCAGCGCCTTGAAGGTTAGCGGGGGTTACAATGAGCAGTTCTTC. Encoded protein: CSALKVSGGYNEQFF.

This clonotype was seen more than once but under ten times. The rearrangement uses TRBV30 and TRBJ1-1; TRBD1 is a possible D gene (5 bases). The V gene's germline CDR1 is GTSNPN and CDR2 SVGIG (reference sequence). The CDR3 consists of 14 residues. V gave up 3 bases and J gave up 0 bases, with 11 bases separating them. CDR3 nucleotide sequence: TGTGCCTGGAGGCAGGGAGGGCTGAACACTGAAGCTTTCTTT. This sequence encodes CAWRQGGLNTEAFF.

This clonotype was recorded at least ten times. V gene TRBV2 combines with J gene TRBJ1-1; a weak D match, TRBD1 (5 bases). Trimming removed 5 bases at V and 1 base at J, with 8 bases between. The germline V gene encodes CDR1 SNHLY and CDR2 FYNNEI. The CDR3 is made up of 13 amino acids. The CDR3 DNA is TGTGCCAGCAGTACCGGACAGAACACTGAAGCTTTCTTT. It codes for CASSTGQNTEAFF.

This clonotype was counted ten times or more. V and J are TRBV18 and TRBJ2-2, with 8 positions matching TRBD2. The V gene end was trimmed by 1 base and the J gene end by 5 bases; junction bases not matched to a gene: 9. Looked up from germline, CDR1 is KGHSH and CDR2 is LQKENI. The CDR3 consists of 17 residues. Written as DNA, the CDR3 is TGTGCCAGCTCACCACTATCAGGAGCGGGAGATACCGGGGAGCTGTTTTTT. Translated: CASSPLSGAGDTGELFF.

Ten or more counts support this clonotype. This chain joins TRBV29-1 and TRBJ2-7, with TRBD1 as a possible D gene (6 bases). This CDR3 spans 11 amino acids. Germline-derived CDR1 and CDR2 are SQVTM and ANQGSEA. V lost 4 bases to trimming and J lost 4 bases, with 8 bases between them. The CDR3 nucleotides read TGCAGCGTTGGAGGGGGTTACGAGCAGTACTTC. This translates into CSVGGGYEQYF.

The V and J genes are TRBV11-2 and TRBJ2-1; D is uncertain. Germline CDR1 reads SGHAT; CDR2 reads FQNNGV. Between the trimmed V and J ends, which lost 3 bases and 7 bases, there was a span of 10 bases. The CDR3 has 13 residues. CDR3 loop: CASSFTVLNEQFF. Written as DNA, the CDR3 is TGTGCCAGCAGCTTCACGGTTTTAAATGAGCAGTTCTTC.

This clonotype was recorded at least ten times. V is TRBV29-1 and J is TRBJ2-2; 8 bases align to TRBD2. The CDR3 length is 14 residues. V gave up 6 bases and J gave up 6 bases; unmatched junction bases: 9. In germline, CDR1 is SQVTM, CDR2 ANQGSEA. The CDR3 region is CSVAGTSVPGELFF. The CDR3 DNA follows: TGCAGCGTGGCTGGGACTAGTGTTCCCGGGGAGCTGTTTTTT.

This clonotype showed up many times. The chain couples TRBV19 to TRBJ2-2; tentatively, D is TRBD1 (6 bases). Looked up from germline, CDR1 is LNHDA and CDR2 is SQIVND (reference sequence). The CDR3 contains 16 residues. V lost 3 bases and J 0 bases, leaving 11 bases between the germline ends. The CDR3 DNA sequence: TGTGCCAGTAGTATGAACAGGGTCCCGAACACCGGGGAGCTGTTTTTT. Encoded protein: CASSMNRVPNTGELFF.

This clonotype was observed a few times. V gene TRBV29-1 combines with J gene TRBJ1-1; the D is unclear. The ends were cut back, 4 bases at V and 7 bases at J, with 10 bases in the middle. Germline V gene lookup returns CDR1 SQVTM and CDR2 ANQGSEA. This CDR3 is 11 amino acids long. The CDR3 loop is CSVASESEAFF. CDR3 nucleotides: TGCAGCGTTGCCTCCGAGAGTGAAGCTTTCTTT.

This clonotype was observed many times. The chain employs TRBV25-1 and TRBJ2-1; D gene ambiguous. Trimming took off 5 bases at V and 7 bases at J, with 6 bases between the two ends. CDR1 MGHDK and CDR2 SYGVNS come from the germline V gene. The length of the CDR3 is 11 residues. The DNA for the CDR3 is TGTGCCAGCAGTCTCCTGAATGAGCAGTTCTTC. This gives the protein CASSLLNEQFF. Full variable domain (outside the CDR3, taken from reference TRBV25-1 and TRBJ2-1): EADIYQTPRYLVIGTGKKITLECSQTMGHDKMYWYQQDPGMELHLIHYSYGVNSTEKGDLSSESTVSRIRTEHFPLTLESARPSHTSQYLCASSLLNEQFFGPGTRLTVL.

This clonotype was detected a few times. The rearrangement joins TRBV12-3 or TRBV12-4 to TRBJ2-5; D remains ambiguous. V was clipped by 3 bases and J by 5 bases, with 7 bases between them. This CDR3 spans 12 amino acids. This chain's CDR3 is CASSFTQETQYF. For the CDR3, the DNA is TGTGCCAGCAGTTTCACACAGGAGACCCAGTACTTC.

This clonotype was counted ten times or more. The genes are TRBV5-4 and TRBJ2-7; 10 bases are shared with TRBD2. This CDR3 comprises 14 residues. The junction had 2 bases not matched to a gene; V was cut back by 4 bases and J by 1 base. Germline V CDR1 and CDR2: SGHNT, YYREEE (reference sequence). CDR3 nucleotides: TGTGCCAGCAGCCAGACTAGCGGGTCCTACGAGCAGTACTTC. It encodes CASSQTSGSYEQYF.

This clonotype was seen more than once but under ten times. The chain joins TRBV29-1 to TRBJ1-2; D is unresolved. CDR3 length: 14 residues. The germline gives CDR1 SQVTM, CDR2 ANQGSEA. With 1 base removed from V and 0 bases from J, the gap between germline ends came to 9 bases. The CDR3 loop is CSVEGPTSNYGYTF. The CDR3 DNA follows: TGCAGCGTTGAAGGGCCAACTTCTAACTATGGCTACACCTTC.

Many counts were recorded for this clonotype. V usage is TRBV7-3 and J usage is TRBJ2-2, with a tentative D call TRBD1 (5 bases). This CDR3 is 16 amino acids long. Germline CDR1 is SGHTA and CDR2 is FQGTGA. Trimming pared 5 bases from V and 0 bases from J, leaving 13 bases between. In DNA, the CDR3 is TGTGCCAGCAGCCTTACAGGATTTTCGAACACCGGGGAGCTGTTTTTT. Residues: CASSLTGFSNTGELFF.

Details on this clonotype: A read error is likely, as this CDR3 ends without the conserved phenylalanine or tryptophan. This chain links TRBV30 with TRBJ2-5; D may match TRBD1 or TRBD2 (5 bases each). CDR1 is GTSNPN and CDR2 is SVGIG in the germline V gene (reference sequence). This CDR3 is 14 amino acids long. Trimming stripped 8 bases from V and 5 bases from J, with 21 bases between. CDR3 DNA sequence: TGTGCCGGCTATTCGGGACCTAGATGGGAGACCCAGTACTCC. Its protein is CAGYSGPRWETQYS.

This clonotype was detected ten times or more. This chain links TRBV28 with TRBJ2-3; 7 positions agree with TRBD1. Germline-derived CDR1 and CDR2 are MDHEN and SYDVKM. The CDR3 totals 15 residues. V gave up 5 bases and J gave up 7 bases; unmatched junction bases: 12. Here the CDR3 DNA reads TGTGCCAGCAGTGATCCGGGACAGTTCCATCATACGCAGTATTTT. It translates to CASSDPGQFHHTQYF.

This clonotype was counted a single time. The rearrangement joins TRBV18 to TRBJ2-7; 11 bases are shared with TRBD2. Germline lookup yields CDR1 KGHSH and CDR2 LQKENI. There are 16 residues in the CDR3. V lost 5 bases to trimming and J lost 0 bases; unmatched junction nucleotides: 6. CDR3 amino acids: CASSRSGLADSYEQYF. As DNA, the CDR3 is TGTGCCAGCTCAAGGTCGGGACTAGCGGACTCCTACGAGCAGTACTTC.

The V call is TRBV20-1, the J call TRBJ2-7; 8 bases match TRBD2. V dropped 6 bases and J dropped 7; count of bases not matched to a gene: 11. Germline V gene sequence: CDR1 DFQATT, CDR2 SNEGSKA (reference sequence). CDR3 length: 13 residues. The CDR3 region is CSAPGLGGREQYF. The CDR3 DNA reads TGCAGTGCCCCGGGACTAGGGGGGAGGGAGCAGTACTTC.

The chain employs TRBV5-4 and TRBJ2-2; D uncertain. V shed 4 bases and J shed 0 bases, with 10 bases lying between them. The CDR3 length is 15 residues. Germline values: CDR1 SGHNT, CDR2 YYREEE (reference sequence). DNA for the CDR3: TGTGCCAGCAGCCGCACCCGAGCGAACACCGGGGAGCTGTTTTTT. Protein product: CASSRTRANTGELFF. Full variable domain (outside the CDR3, taken from reference TRBV5-4 and TRBJ2-2): ETGVTQSPTHLIKTRGQQVTLRCSSQSGHNTVSWYQQALGQGPQFIFQYYREEENGRGNFPPRFSGLQFPNYSSELNVNALELDDSALYLCASSRTRANTGELFFGEGSRLTVL.

A remark on this clonotype: This may come from a read error, since a much larger clone is one base off. The chain couples TRBV7-6 to TRBJ2-3; TRBD2 aligns across 9 bases. The CDR3 is 17 amino acids. The germline V gene has CDR1 SGHVS and CDR2 FNYEAQ. The CDR3 DNA is TGTGCCAGCAGCTTCCTTTCTAGCGGGGCTAGCACAGATACGCGGTATTTT. Translated, it gives CASSFLSSGASTDTRYF.

The V call is TRBV11-2, the J call TRBJ1-4; D is unresolved. Germline CDR1 and CDR2: SGHAT and FQNNGV. V lost 6 bases and J lost 10, with 18 bases in between. The CDR3 is made up of 14 amino acids. The DNA of the CDR3 is TGTGCCAGCAGGACGACACTTTCTAGTGGAAAACTGTTTTTT. This codes for CASRTTLSSGKLFF.

In this sample, this clonotype turned up many times. This sequence joins TRBV10-2 and TRBJ2-5; either TRBD1 or TRBD2 may supply D (6 bases each). Germline V gene lookup returns CDR1 WSHSY and CDR2 SAAADI. V gave up 8 bases and J gave up 1 base, with 14 bases separating them. The length of the CDR3 is 14 residues. The CDR3 bases are TGCGCCAGCTCGGAGGGACAACTCCAAGAGACCCAGTACTTC. Its translation: CASSEGQLQETQYF.

This clonotype turned up a few times. The chain combines TRBV27 with TRBJ1-4, with D perhaps TRBD1 (5 bases). CDR1 is MNHEY, CDR2 SMNVEV, per germline (reference sequence). With 5 bases removed from V and 5 bases from J, the gap between germline ends came to 15 bases. The CDR3 has 15 residues. CDR3 in DNA: TGTGCCAGCAGTCCAATCGGGACGCAAAATGAAAAACTGTTTTTT. It is translated as CASSPIGTQNEKLFF.

This clonotype occurred many times. V usage is TRBV4-1 and J usage is TRBJ1-1; D uncertain. The CDR3 totals 15 residues. Trimming removed 0 bases from V and 5 bases from J, with 13 bases in between. Per the germline V gene, CDR1 is MGHRA and CDR2 is YSYEKL. The CDR3 is CASSQDQLVETEAFF. DNA of the CDR3: TGCGCCAGCAGCCAAGATCAGCTGGTGGAGACTGAAGCTTTCTTT.

This clonotype was counted at least ten times. The V call is TRBV11-2, the J call TRBJ2-2; D is possibly TRBD2 (5 bases). The germline CDR1 and CDR2 sequences are SGHAT and FQNNGV. V dropped 4 bases and J dropped 0 bases, with 9 bases sitting between them. The CDR3 loop spans 15 amino acids. The CDR3 region has the DNA TGTGCCAGCAGCTCGCGAGCGGCGAACACCGGGGAGCTGTTTTTT. Protein: CASSSRAANTGELFF.